This T cell receptor beta chain was recovered during a study of T cells after yellow fever vaccination. Whole-study results and caveats: Booster samples showed a return of most primary-vaccination clones (roughly 96% CD4, roughly 85% CD8).

The V end lost 5 bases, the J end lost 0 bases, and 7 bases lay between the germline ends. This CDR3 has 13 amino acids. Germline lookup yields CDR1 SGHTA and CDR2 FQGTGA. TCRdb passed the 5' RACE reads through MiXCR, listing each CDR3 protein once. The data contain over 150,000 distinct CDR3 sequences, approximately 6.2% of them seen just once; the ten biggest clones take up 2.5% to 3.5%. This clonotype showed up many times. Antigen: not known. The chain joins TRBV7-3 to TRBJ1-1, with no clear D. The specimen comprised CD4+ T cells sorted from PBMCs, sampled on the day of the first yellow fever vaccination. The TCR was taken from a man younger than 35 who received the YFV17D yellow fever vaccine. The CDR3: CASSPHMNTEAFF. The CDR3 DNA is TGTGCCAGCAGCCCTCACATGAACACTGAAGCTTTCTTT.